This T cell receptor beta chain was obtained from a study of CD4 T cells in relation to SARS-CoV-2 and coronaviruses. Study information: TCR beta CDR3s were sequenced after 10-day antigen culture of PBMCs. Study-level points and caveats: No donor gave both pre-pandemic and post-infection samples.

Naive or memory CD4+ cells were cultured 1:1 with T cell-depleted PBMCs plus CEF. Method: immunoSEQ multiplex PCR; TCRdb's copy keeps in-frame clones and lacks some. This table holds about 38,000 clones, roughly 80% found once. CDR3 length equals 14 residues. The germline CDR1 and CDR2 sequences are LGHNA and YSLEER. With 7 bases removed from V and 7 bases from J, the gap between germline ends came to 17 bases. In regard to this clone: The antigen is undetermined.

The receptor was derived from an adult with COVID-19. V is TRBV4-3 and J is TRBJ2-1, with D maybe TRBD2 (6 bases). Sequencing was carried out using memory CD4+ T cells from PBMCs, cultured in vitro. CDR3 amino acids: CASKGWDFSNEQFF. The CDR3, as DNA: TGCGCCAGCAAAGGATGGGACTTTTCAAATGAGCAGTTCTTC.